This TCR beta chain was identified in a study of T-cell reconstitution after alpha-beta-depleted transplantation in children. Findings and limits, study-wide: Once a year had passed after transplant, T-cell counts and diversity came mostly from newly produced T cells. As was reported, about two months after transplant, alpha-beta T cells came from several hundred expanded graft clones. TCRbeta diversity was high at day 60 in some patients (a result of surviving recipient T cells and thymic progenitors).

It was with unique molecular identifiers that the TCRbeta library was prepared. TCRdb reprocessed the PCR reads via MiXCR and lists one record per CDR3 protein. The sample lists around 500,000 distinct CDR3 sequences; 20% to 25% were seen once. This clonotype was found a few times. The target antigen is unknown. The sequencing used PBMCs, mostly from graft donor cells, collected 360 days after TCRalphabeta/CD19-depleted stem cell transplant. This sequence was found in a boy in the first two years of life who had a stem cell transplant for acute myeloid leukemia, so the T cells may come from the graft donor.

This CDR3 reads CASSVETAQGELFF. The DNA of the CDR3 is TGTGCCAGCAGCGTTGAGACTGCGCAAGGGGAGCTGTTTTTT. The chain carries TRBV5-5 and TRBJ2-2; unclear D gene. Trimming left V 4 bases short and J 8 bases short, with 15 bases between. The CDR3 length is 14 residues. In germline, CDR1 is SGHKS, CDR2 YYEKEE (reference sequence).